This paragraph covers one T cell receptor (beta chain) sequence. Its antigen is unknown. The sample is drawn from a study of identifying expanded T cells in peripheral blood. General study findings and limits: Clone count variance between roughly two-week samples rose with total template count.

V lost 5 bases to trimming and J lost 5 bases; unmatched junction nucleotides: 7. Germline CDR1 LNHDA, CDR2 SQIVND (reference sequence). The CDR3 covers 14 residues. Libraries were prepared by immunoSEQ multiplex PCR; TCRdb keeps only in-frame clonotypes and omits some of them. The data show 80,000 to 90,000 clones, around 86% seen once. Collection occurred without any documented infections or immune events in donors. The chain recombines TRBV19 with TRBJ2-7, with 9 positions matching TRBD1. The sample was blood. This clonotype was sampled from a person aged 18 to 75 in good health. The CDR3 here is CASSGQGQGNEQYF. In DNA, the CDR3 is TGTGCCAGTAGTGGCCAGGGACAGGGTAACGAGCAGTACTTC.